This is a list of T cell receptor beta chains from one sample in a study of blood T cell repertoires in COVID-19. The method was immunoSEQ multiplex PCR; TCRdb's version includes in-frame clones alone and lacks a portion of them. The sample holds 170,000 or so clones, more than 75% seen once. The sample was peripheral blood. These receptors were collected from a woman aged 18-30 years who had recovered from COVID-19. CDR3s include the opening cysteine and the closing phenylalanine or tryptophan. D genes are given only for firm matches. Expanded clones get a size class; other rows say once, few or many, or leave the size out.

CDR3 protein: CASSLDKRDTQYF; CDR3 DNA: TGCGCCAGCAGCTTGGATAAGCGGGATACGCAGTATTTT; V gene: TRBV5-1; clone size: -; J gene: TRBJ2-3; D gene: -
CDR3 protein: CASSGQGRGTEAFF; CDR3 DNA: TGTGCCAGCAGCGGACAGGGGCGGGGCACTGAAGCTTTCTTT; V gene: TRBV7-8; clone size: -; J gene: TRBJ1-1; D gene: TRBD1
CDR3 protein: CASSSSLEGANYGYTF; CDR3 DNA: TGCGCCAGCAGCTCGAGCTTGGAAGGGGCTAACTATGGCTACACCTTC; V gene: TRBV5-1; clone size: -; J gene: TRBJ1-2; D gene: -
CDR3 protein: CASSYGGSSYNEQFF; CDR3 DNA: TGTGCCAGCAGTTATGGCGGGAGCTCCTACAATGAGCAGTTCTTC; V gene: TRBV6-5; clone size: -; J gene: TRBJ2-1; D gene: TRBD2
CDR3 protein: CASSPGITGTEAFF; CDR3 DNA: TGTGCCAGCTCACCAGGGATTACGGGAACTGAAGCTTTCTTT; V gene: TRBV18; clone size: -; J gene: TRBJ1-1; D gene: -
CDR3 protein: CASSWEGLSDTQYF; CDR3 DNA: TGTGCCAGCAGCTGGGAGGGACTTTCAGATACGCAGTATTTT; V gene: TRBV11-2; clone size: -; J gene: TRBJ2-3; D gene: TRBD2
CDR3 protein: CASTPGQGISPLHF; CDR3 DNA: TGTGCCAGCACCCCGGGACAGGGAATTTCACCCCTCCACTTT; V gene: TRBV7-9; clone size: -; J gene: TRBJ1-6; D gene: TRBD1
CDR3 protein: CASSSSGRGVGDTQYF; CDR3 DNA: TGTGCCAGCAGCTCTAGCGGGAGAGGGGTCGGAGATACGCAGTATTTT; V gene: TRBV6-2/TRBV6-3; clone size: -; J gene: TRBJ2-3; D gene: TRBD2
CDR3 protein: CASSFGTANSPLHF; CDR3 DNA: TGTGCCAGCAGCTTTGGGACAGCTAATTCACCCCTCCACTTT; V gene: TRBV9; clone size: -; J gene: TRBJ1-6; D gene: TRBD1
CDR3 protein: CSVRTGDGYTF; CDR3 DNA: TGCAGCGTTCGGACAGGGGACGGCTACACCTTC; V gene: TRBV29-1; clone size: -; J gene: TRBJ1-2; D gene: TRBD1
CDR3 protein: CASSSGTGVKGETQYF; CDR3 DNA: TGCGCCAGCAGCTCCGGGACAGGGGTGAAGGGGGAGACCCAGTACTTC; V gene: TRBV5-1; clone size: -; J gene: TRBJ2-5; D gene: TRBD1
CDR3 protein: CASSYSRGFNYGYTF; CDR3 DNA: TGTGCCAGCAGTTACTCTAGAGGGTTCAACTATGGCTACACCTTC; V gene: TRBV6-5; clone size: -; J gene: TRBJ1-2; D gene: -
CDR3 protein: CASSLRGSNQPQHF; CDR3 DNA: TGTGCCAGCAGCTTACGGGGTAGCAATCAGCCCCAGCATTTT; V gene: TRBV7-8; clone size: -; J gene: TRBJ1-5; D gene: -
CDR3 protein: CASRYFTEAFF; CDR3 DNA: TGTGCCAGCAGATACTTTACTGAAGCTTTCTTT; V gene: TRBV2; clone size: -; J gene: TRBJ1-1; D gene: -
CDR3 protein: CSVEFPPGQGPTEAFF; CDR3 DNA: TGCAGCGTTGAATTCCCCCCCGGACAGGGGCCAACTGAAGCTTTCTTT; V gene: TRBV29-1; clone size: -; J gene: TRBJ1-1; D gene: TRBD1
CDR3 protein: CASSPYEQYF; CDR3 DNA: TGCGCCAGCAGTCCTTACGAGCAGTACTTC; V gene: TRBV10-1; clone size: few; J gene: TRBJ2-7; D gene: -
CDR3 protein: CASSQELAGGTDTQYF; CDR3 DNA: TGCGCCAGCAGCCAAGAATTAGCGGGGGGCACAGATACGCAGTATTTT; V gene: TRBV4-3; clone size: -; J gene: TRBJ2-3; D gene: TRBD2
CDR3 protein: CASSSLAEADTQYF; CDR3 DNA: TGTGCCAGCAGTTCATTGGCTGAAGCGGATACGCAGTATTTT; V gene: TRBV28; clone size: -; J gene: TRBJ2-3; D gene: -
CDR3 protein: CATSRGTLDEKLFF; CDR3 DNA: TGTGCCACCAGCAGAGGGACTCTTGATGAAAAACTGTTTTTT; V gene: TRBV15; clone size: -; J gene: TRBJ1-4; D gene: -
CDR3 protein: CSVGKLTVNTEAFF; CDR3 DNA: TGCAGCGTTGGCAAGCTGACAGTGAACACTGAAGCTTTCTTT; V gene: TRBV29-1; clone size: -; J gene: TRBJ1-1; D gene: -
CDR3 protein: CASSLEPTHPAIYF; CDR3 DNA: TGTGCCAGCAGCTTGGAGCCTACCCATCCTGCCATATATTTT; V gene: TRBV5-4; clone size: -; J gene: TRBJ1-3; D gene: -
CDR3 protein: CASSARDRGLNTQYF; CDR3 DNA: TGTGCCAGCAGCGCCCGGGACAGGGGGCTAAATACGCAGTATTTT; V gene: TRBV9; clone size: -; J gene: TRBJ2-3; D gene: TRBD1